The 29 T cell receptor beta chains given below trace back to one sample, sequenced in a study of T cells in narcolepsy. Data came from immunoSEQ multiplex PCR; TCRdb stores just in-frame clones and leaves some out. The sample holds approximately 31,000 clones; around four fifths are singletons and the top ten take 1.2%. The sequenced sample was CD45RA- memory CD4+ T cells from PBMCs. These TCRs come from a human donor with narcolepsy.

The chain employs TRBV5-1 and TRBJ2-5, with D uncertain. The CDR3 loop spans 13 amino acids. CDR1 and CDR2 from the germline V gene are SGHRS and YFSETQ. The ends were cut back, 5 bases at V and 1 base at J, with 9 bases in the middle. The CDR3 here is CASSSFAQETQYF. Here the CDR3 DNA reads TGCGCCAGCAGTTCTTTCGCCCAAGAGACCCAGTACTTC.

V is TRBV30 and J is TRBJ1-5, with unresolved D. The CDR3 loop spans 15 amino acids. Per germline, CDR1 GTSNPN and CDR2 SVGIG (reference sequence). Trimming took off 0 bases at V and 2 bases at J, with 11 bases between the two ends. The CDR3 sequence: CAWSVSGQGNQPQHF. The DNA of the CDR3 is TGTGCCTGGAGTGTTTCTGGGCAAGGCAATCAGCCCCAGCATTTT.

The chain links TRBV7-8 to TRBJ2-7; unclear D gene. The germline CDR1 and CDR2 sequences are SGHVS and FQNEAQ. CDR3 length: 14 residues. V lost 2 bases and J 7 bases, leaving 15 bases between the germline ends. The CDR3 region has the DNA TGTGCCAGCAGCTTACAACTGGATAAGGGTGAGCAGTACTTC. Its protein product is CASSLQLDKGEQYF.

The J gene is TRBJ2-2, the V gene TRBV7-7, with TRBD1 identical over 7 bases. V shed 4 bases, J shed 6 bases, and the junction held 17 bases outside the gene matches. Germline CDR1 reads SSHAT; CDR2 reads FNYEAQ (reference sequence). The CDR3 is made up of 18 amino acids. This CDR3 reads CASSSYTQLTGRAGELFF. As DNA, the CDR3 is TGTGCCAGCAGCTCCTATACCCAATTGACAGGGCGCGCCGGGGAGCTGTTTTTT. Supplemented by reference TRBV7-7 and TRBJ2-2, the full variable domain reads GAGVSQSPRYKVTKRGQDVTLRCDPISSHATLYWYQQALGQGPEFLTYFNYEAQPDKSGLPSDRFSAERPEGSISTLTIQRTEQRDSAMYRCASSSYTQLTGRAGELFFGEGSRLTVL.

This chain joins TRBV4-1 and TRBJ2-1; D perhaps matches TRBD2 (7 bases). CDR3 length: 13 amino acids. The germline V and J ends were trimmed by 5 bases and 12 bases, with 17 bases remaining between them. Per germline, CDR1 MGHRA and CDR2 YSYEKL. The CDR3 spells CASSNRRGGGQFF. The CDR3 DNA follows: TGCGCCAGCAGCAATCGGCGAGGGGGGGGGCAGTTCTTC.

This clone appeared once. V gene TRBV28 combines with J gene TRBJ1-2; D is ambiguous. The CDR3 sequence is 11 residues long. V lost 7 bases, J lost 3 bases, and 6 bases lay in between. CDR1 is MDHEN, CDR2 SYDVKM, per germline. CDR3: CASKSYYGYTF. CDR3 sequence (DNA): TGTGCCAGCAAATCTTACTATGGCTACACCTTC.

The rearrangement uses TRBV18 and TRBJ2-3; TRBD1 matches 8 bases. The V gene end was trimmed by 6 bases and the J gene end by 3 bases; junction bases not matched to a gene: 8. In germline, CDR1 is KGHSH, CDR2 LQKENI. The CDR3 sequence is 15 residues long. Here the CDR3 reads CASSPGTGGTDTQYF. Written as DNA, the CDR3 is TGTGCCAGCTCCCCCGGGACAGGCGGGACAGATACGCAGTATTTT.

This clone was recorded only once. The chain combines TRBV2 with TRBJ2-7, with D unresolved. Germline V gene lookup returns CDR1 SNHLY and CDR2 FYNNEI. The V end was cut by 2 bases, the J end by 0 bases, with 8 bases between. The CDR3 has 14 amino acids. The CDR3: CASSERRISYEQYF. CDR3 nucleotide sequence: TGTGCCAGCAGTGAACGACGGATCTCCTACGAGCAGTACTTC.

This chain links TRBV5-1 with TRBJ1-1; D might be TRBD1 (6 bases). In germline, CDR1 is SGHRS, CDR2 YFSETQ. Trimming cost V 4 bases and J 1 base, with 14 bases left between them. The CDR3 runs 15 residues. This CDR3 reads CASSVRQASNTEAFF. The CDR3 DNA reads TGCGCCAGCAGCGTTAGACAGGCCTCGAACACTGAAGCTTTCTTT.

The chain uses TRBV10-3 and TRBJ1-2, with TRBD1 identical over 9 bases. The junction had 16 bases not matched to a gene; V was cut back by 4 bases and J by 7 bases. In germline, CDR1 is ENHRY, CDR2 SYGVKD. CDR3 length equals 17 residues. The CDR3: CAISAPRKTGGVSGYTF. Written as DNA, the CDR3 is TGTGCCATCAGTGCCCCCCGGAAGACAGGGGGGGTGAGTGGCTACACCTTC.

This clone appeared a few times. The chain combines TRBV19 with TRBJ1-2; the match to TRBD1 covers 10 bases. The CDR3 sequence is 14 residues long. Germline loops: CDR1 LNHDA, CDR2 SQIVND (reference sequence). V lost 7 bases and J lost 6; bases outside the gene matches: 8. CDR3 region: CASNIRDRGNGYTF. Written as DNA, the CDR3 is TGTGCCAGTAACATTCGGGACAGGGGAAATGGCTACACCTTC.

The V and J genes are TRBV6-5 and TRBJ2-7; 9 nucleotides match TRBD2. The CDR3 spans 13 residues. The germline gives CDR1 MNHEY, CDR2 SVGAGI. With V trimmed by 10 bases and J by 4 bases, 8 bases remained unmatched. CDR3 nucleotide sequence: TGTGCCATCGGCGGGAGGGCCGGGTACGAGCAGTACTTC. Its protein product is CAIGGRAGYEQYF.

V gene TRBV7-2 combines with J gene TRBJ2-1, with 11 bases fitting TRBD2. The V gene's germline CDR1 is SGHTA and CDR2 FQGNSA. This CDR3 comprises 16 residues. J lost 7 bases, V lost 2 bases, and 7 bases had no gene match. The CDR3 spells CASSLTSSGGWNEQFF. In nucleotides, the CDR3 is TGTGCCAGCAGCTTAACATCTAGCGGGGGGTGGAATGAGCAGTTCTTC.

The rearrangement links TRBV7-9 to TRBJ1-3; D gene ambiguous. The CDR3 has 13 amino acids. Germline V gene sequence: CDR1 SEHNR, CDR2 FQNEAQ (reference sequence). Trimming cost V 1 base and J 2 bases, with 3 bases left between them. The CDR3 loop reads CASSLGAGNTIYF. The CDR3 DNA is TGTGCCAGCAGCTTAGGAGCTGGAAACACCATATATTTT. The full variable domain, completed using reference TRBV7-9 and TRBJ1-3, is DTGVSQNPRHKITKRGQNVTFRCDPISEHNRLYWYRQTLGQGPEFLTYFQNEAQLEKSRLLSDRFSAERPKGSFSTLEIQRTEQGDSAMYLCASSLGAGNTIYFGEGSWLTVV.

This rearrangement joins TRBV4-1 to TRBJ2-7, with 9 bases identical to TRBD1. Germline trimming cut 3 bases from V and 2 bases from J; bases unmatched to any gene: 14. CDR1 and CDR2 from the germline V gene are MGHRA and YSYEKL. The CDR3 contains 18 residues. The CDR3, as DNA: TGCGCCAGCAGCCACCCTTCGGGAGCGGGACAGGGAACCTACGAGCAGTACTTC. It yields the protein CASSHPSGAGQGTYEQYF.

The V gene is TRBV15, the J gene TRBJ2-5, with a weak D call TRBD1 (6 bases). Germline V gene sequence: CDR1 LNHNV, CDR2 YYDKDF (reference sequence). This CDR3 region has 14 residues. With 3 bases removed from V and 4 bases from J, the gap between germline ends came to 12 bases. The CDR3 is CATSRNRVGETQYF. CDR3 nucleotides: TGTGCCACCAGCAGGAACAGGGTGGGAGAGACCCAGTACTTC. The full variable domain, in which reference TRBV15 and TRBJ2-5 provide the parts outside the CDR3, is DAMVIQNPRYQVTQFGKPVTLSCSQTLNHNVMYWYQQKSSQAPKLLFHYYDKDFNNEADTPDNFQSRRPNTSFCFLDIRSPGLGDTAMYLCATSRNRVGETQYFGPGTRLLVL.

V is TRBV7-3 and J is TRBJ2-1; tentatively, D is TRBD2 (6 bases). The CDR3 runs 13 residues. Per the germline V gene, CDR1 is SGHTA and CDR2 is FQGTGA. V lost 3 bases to trimming and J lost 6 bases, with 9 bases between them. The CDR3 DNA follows: TGTGCCAGCAGCTTCGCTAGCGTCAATGAGCAGTTCTTC. Protein: CASSFASVNEQFF. Full variable domain (missing parts from reference TRBV7-3 and TRBJ2-1): GAGVSQTPSNKVTEKGKYVELRCDPISGHTALYWYRQSLGQGPEFLIYFQGTGAADDSGLPNDRFFAVRPEGSVSTLKIQRTERGDSAVYLCASSFASVNEQFFGPGTRLTVL.

The rearrangement joins TRBV18 to TRBJ2-3; 8 bases fit TRBD1. Per germline, CDR1 KGHSH and CDR2 LQKENI. This CDR3 is 15 amino acids long. Losses at the gene ends were 3 bases for V and 4 bases for J; bases not matched to a gene: 6. CDR3 residues: CASSPDRVVSDTQYF. The CDR3 DNA follows: TGTGCCAGCTCACCGGACAGGGTCGTCTCAGATACGCAGTATTTT. Together with reference TRBV18 and TRBJ2-3, the CDR3 gives the full variable domain: NAGVMQNPRHLVRRRGQEARLRCSPMKGHSHVYWYRQLPEEGLKFMVYLQKENIIDESGMPKERFSAEFPKEGPSILRIQQVVRGDSAAYFCASSPDRVVSDTQYFGPGTRLTVL.

V gene TRBV6-1 combines with J gene TRBJ2-5; TRBD2 matches 7 bases. The J segment lost 5 bases and the V segment lost 0 bases, leaving 9 bases of the junction unmatched. The CDR3 loop spans 16 amino acids. Germline V gene sequence: CDR1 MNHNS, CDR2 SASEGT. In DNA, the CDR3 is TGTGCCAGCAGTGAAGCGCGGGAGACGCGGCGGGAGACCCAGTACTTC. Its protein product is CASSEARETRRETQYF.

V and J are TRBV19 and TRBJ1-2, with TRBD1 matching over 9 bases. The germline CDR1 and CDR2 sequences are LNHDA and SQIVND (reference sequence). Unmatched junction bases numbered 13, after V lost 5 bases and J lost 6 bases. The CDR3 sequence is 16 residues long. CDR3 protein: CASSASGTGRVHGYTF. For the CDR3, the DNA is TGTGCCAGTAGTGCATCCGGGACAGGGCGGGTGCATGGCTACACCTTC.

The V and J genes are TRBV29-1 and TRBJ2-3, with D uncertain. CDR1 is SQVTM, CDR2 ANQGSEA, per germline. V dropped 6 bases and J dropped 0 bases, with 7 bases sitting between them. There are 12 residues in the CDR3. CDR3 sequence reads: CSVTSSTDTQYF. The CDR3 DNA reads as TGCAGCGTAACATCTAGCACAGATACGCAGTATTTT.

This chain connects TRBV19 to TRBJ1-1, with D maybe TRBD1 (5 bases). V lost 1 base to trimming and J lost 5 bases, with 20 bases between them. CDR3 length equals 17 residues. In germline, CDR1 is LNHDA, CDR2 SQIVND (reference sequence). The CDR3 protein is CASSIVGGLNFRTEAFF. The CDR3 nucleotides are TGTGCCAGTAGTATAGTGGGGGGTTTAAATTTCAGGACTGAAGCTTTCTTT.

The V gene is TRBV6-5, the J gene TRBJ2-1; TRBD2 agrees at 10 bases. With 6 bases clipped from V and 3 bases from J, the junction kept 5 bases outside the gene matches. This CDR3 region has 15 residues. Germline V gene lookup returns CDR1 MNHEY and CDR2 SVGAGI. The CDR3 is CASRPPSGGYNEQFF. The DNA for the CDR3 is TGTGCCAGCAGACCGCCTAGCGGGGGCTACAATGAGCAGTTCTTC.

This chain links TRBV6-5 with TRBJ1-2; 8 bases agree with TRBD1. The CDR3 length is 15 residues. Germline CDR1 MNHEY, CDR2 SVGAGI. Germline trimming cut 6 bases from V and 4 bases from J; bases unmatched to any gene: 10. The CDR3 region is CASSENNQGAYGYTF. DNA of the CDR3: TGTGCCAGCAGCGAGAATAACCAGGGGGCCTATGGCTACACCTTC.

This chain uses TRBV29-1 with TRBJ2-7; D is perhaps TRBD1 or TRBD2 (6 bases each). Trimming cost V 7 bases and J 4 bases, with 11 bases left between them. Germline assignment: CDR1 SQVTM and CDR2 ANQGSEA. The CDR3 loop spans 11 amino acids. The CDR3 is CSAGGGYEQYF. The CDR3 DNA sequence: TGCAGCGCTGGAGGGGGGTACGAGCAGTACTTC.

This sequence joins TRBV7-9 and TRBJ1-2; D unclear. V lost 1 base to trimming and J lost 7 bases, with 7 bases between them. The length of the CDR3 is 12 residues. Per the germline V gene, CDR1 is SEHNR and CDR2 is FQNEAQ (reference sequence). The CDR3: CASSLGPSGYTF. Here the CDR3 DNA reads TGTGCCAGCAGCTTAGGCCCCTCTGGCTACACCTTC. The whole variable domain, filled in from reference TRBV7-9 and TRBJ1-2, reads DTGVSQNPRHKITKRGQNVTFRCDPISEHNRLYWYRQTLGQGPEFLTYFQNEAQLEKSRLLSDRFSAERPKGSFSTLEIQRTEQGDSAMYLCASSLGPSGYTFGSGTRLTVV.

In its sample, this clone was seen a few times. The chain uses TRBV7-2 and TRBJ1-2; D is perhaps TRBD1 (5 bases). V shed 0 bases and J shed 3 bases, with 5 bases lying between them. The CDR3 sequence is 13 residues long. Germline V gene data show CDR1 as SGHTA and CDR2 as FQGNSA. Here the CDR3 reads CASSLARDYGYTF. The CDR3 DNA is TGTGCCAGCAGCTTAGCCAGGGACTATGGCTACACCTTC.

Here the CDR3 reads CASSFQVGRATYEQYF. The CDR3 nucleotides are TGTGCCAGCAGTTTTCAAGTCGGGAGGGCCACCTACGAGCAGTACTTC. The chain has TRBV27 and TRBJ2-7; 8 bases match TRBD2. The CDR3 runs to 16 residues. V lost 3 bases to trimming and J lost 2 bases; unmatched junction nucleotides: 9. Germline V gives CDR1 MNHEY, CDR2 SMNVEV (reference sequence).

The chain couples TRBV5-1 to TRBJ1-2; tentatively, D is TRBD1 (5 bases). V dropped 3 bases and J dropped 8 bases, with 11 bases sitting between them. Looked up from germline, CDR1 is SGHRS and CDR2 is YFSETQ. CDR3 size: 12 residues. As DNA, the CDR3 is TGCGCCAGCAGCTCAGTGGGGGACGGCTACACCTTC. The encoded protein is CASSSVGDGYTF.